This T cell receptor beta chain derives from a study of cytomegalovirus exposure and HLA in healthy donors. Study-level points and caveats: Later analysis suggested links between common viral pathogens and several top significant clusters.

About this clone: Its antigen is currently unknown.

V lost 7 bases and J 1 base, leaving 8 bases between the germline ends. Germline CDR1 MNHEY, CDR2 SVGAGI. The CDR3 has 13 residues. 13 Jbeta primers and 60 Vbeta primers were used for the PCR. Assay: immunoSEQ multiplex PCR; the TCRdb copy retains only in-frame clones and omits some. The sample shows around 110,000 clones, approximately 70% of them seen only once. This sequence joins TRBV6-5 and TRBJ1-5; D is undetermined. What was sequenced was PBMCs. This TCR was recovered from a man aged 25-45 years in good health and CMV-seropositive. CDR3 in amino acids: CASTTGSNQPQHF. Written as DNA, the CDR3 is TGTGCCAGCACAACGGGGAGCAATCAGCCCCAGCATTTT.